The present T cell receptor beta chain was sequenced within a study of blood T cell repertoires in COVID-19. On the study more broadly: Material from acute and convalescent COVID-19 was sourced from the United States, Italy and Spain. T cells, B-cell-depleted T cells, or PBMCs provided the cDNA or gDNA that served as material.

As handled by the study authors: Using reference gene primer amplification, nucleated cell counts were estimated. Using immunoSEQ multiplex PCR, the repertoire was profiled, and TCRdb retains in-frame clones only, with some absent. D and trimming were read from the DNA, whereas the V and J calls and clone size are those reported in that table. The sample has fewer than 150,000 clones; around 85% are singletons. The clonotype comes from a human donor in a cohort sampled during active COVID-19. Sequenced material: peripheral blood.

CDR3 in DNA: TGTGCCAGCAGCAGACTAGCGGGAGTCTACAATGAGCAGTTCTTC. Encoded protein: CASSRLAGVYNEQFF. J is TRBJ2-1 and V is TRBV6-5, with TRBD2 identical over 12 bases. Germline lookup yields CDR1 MNHEY and CDR2 SVGAGI. This CDR3 is built from 15 residues. Trimming cost V 6 bases and J 3 bases; bases outside gene matches: 3.